This record covers a single T cell receptor (beta chain). The data were taken from a study of blood T cell repertoires in COVID-19. Looking at the study overall: Both acute and convalescent COVID-19 samples were obtained from the United States, Italy and Spain. In each case, the material was cDNA or gDNA derived from T cells, B-cell-depleted T cells, or PBMCs.

V lost 6 bases and J lost 6, with 23 bases in between. This CDR3 has 16 amino acids. Looked up from germline, CDR1 is LNHDA and CDR2 is SQIVND (reference sequence). Per the authors' pipeline: It was from reference gene primer amplification that nucleated cell counts were estimated. Generated by immunoSEQ multiplex PCR, the TCRdb table keeps only in-frame clones and is missing some. That table is the source of V, J and clone size, and D and trimming were worked out from the DNA. The repertoire holds around 270,000 clones, with 84% as singletons. The V and J genes are TRBV19 and TRBJ1-2; D not certain. Sequencing used peripheral blood. This sequence was found in a woman aged 40 to 50 who had recovered from COVID-19. The CDR3 DNA reads TGTGCCAGTAGCTCCTTTGGCGTGGGCCCTCGGCATGGCTACACCTTC. This gives the protein CASSSFGVGPRHGYTF. Full variable domain (remainder filled in from reference TRBV19 and TRBJ1-2): DGGITQSPKYLFRKEGQNVTLSCEQNLNHDAMYWYRQDPGQGLRLIYYSQIVNDFQKGDIAEGYSVSREKKESFPLTVTSAQKNPTAFYLCASSSFGVGPRHGYTFGSGTRLTVV.